A selection of T cell receptor beta chains follows, all from one sample in a study of Ad26.COV2.S vaccination and SARS-CoV-2 variants. The method was immunoSEQ multiplex PCR; TCRdb's version includes in-frame clones alone and lacks a portion of them. The data hold about 450,000 clones, with roughly nine tenths observed a single time. The sample in question was peripheral blood, obtained in a trial of Ad26.COV2.S vaccine versus placebo. These receptors all come from a person between 18 and 65 years old who received the Ad26.COV2.S COVID-19 vaccine or a placebo. The CDR3 runs from the conserved cysteine through the conserved F or W. D genes are given only for firm matches. Size tells how often a clone was seen (once, few, many) or the class of an expanded clone, and some rows leave it out.

TRBJ2-3	NA	NA	TRBV30	CAWSPKPLGDTQYF	TGTGCCTGGAGCCCCAAACCGCTGGGGGATACGCAGTATTTT
TRBJ2-1	NA	NA	TRBV6-5	CASSYGVSYNEQFF	TGTGCCAGCAGTTACGGGGTTTCCTACAATGAGCAGTTCTTC
TRBJ2-1	NA	NA	TRBV19	CASSPGLNAHNEQFF	TGTGCCAGTAGCCCGGGACTCAACGCCCACAATGAGCAGTTCTTC
TRBJ2-2	NA	NA	TRBV6-5	CASSSAGADTGELFF	TGTGCCAGCAGTTCCGCAGGGGCGGACACCGGGGAGCTGTTTTTT
TRBJ2-7	NA	NA	TRBV19	CASTSYQGYEQYF	TGTGCCAGTACGTCCTATCAGGGCTACGAGCAGTACTTC
TRBJ1-6	NA	NA	TRBV5-1	CASSLVGQAEPLHF	TGCGCCAGCAGCTTGGTAGGCCAGGCGGAGCCCCTCCACTTT
TRBJ2-3	NA	NA	TRBV4-3	CASSQDLPAVDTDTQYF	TGCGCCAGCAGCCAAGATCTCCCGGCAGTAGACACAGATACGCAGTATTTT
TRBJ2-7	NA	NA	TRBV3-1/TRBV3-2	CASSHWGAEQYF	TGTGCCAGCAGCCATTGGGGGGCCGAGCAGTACTTC
TRBJ2-1	once	NA	TRBV18	CASSPPLGRVGVYNEQFF	TGTGCCAGCTCACCACCGTTGGGGCGAGTCGGCGTTTACAATGAGCAGTTCTTC
TRBJ2-2	NA	TRBD1	TRBV2	CASWQGENTGELFF	TGTGCCAGCTGGCAGGGGGAAAACACCGGGGAGCTGTTTTTT
TRBJ2-1	once	TRBD2	TRBV2	CASSRTSGRGNEQFF	TGTGCCAGCAGCCGGACTAGCGGGAGAGGTAATGAGCAGTTCTTC
TRBJ1-2	NA	NA	TRBV5-1	CASSLTQAQPNYGYTF	TGCGCCAGCAGCCTAACCCAGGCTCAACCTAACTATGGCTACACCTTC
TRBJ1-1	NA	TRBD1	TRBV5-4	CASSFSQGATEAFF	TGTGCCAGCAGCTTTTCACAGGGGGCAACTGAAGCTTTCTTT
TRBJ2-2	NA	NA	TRBV9	CASSVGGGQNTGELFF	TGTGCCAGCAGCGTAGGCGGGGGACAGAACACCGGGGAGCTGTTTTTT
TRBJ2-3	NA	NA	TRBV5-4	CASSLRTGGDTQYF	TGTGCCAGCAGCCTCCGGACCGGCGGAGATACGCAGTATTTT
TRBJ1-2	NA	TRBD1	TRBV5-4	CASNRQGIEDGYTF	TGTGCCAGCAACCGACAGGGGATAGAGGATGGCTACACCTTC
TRBJ2-1	NA	NA	TRBV5-1	CASSLGVGDRLGNEQFF	TGCGCCAGCAGCTTGGGAGTAGGGGATCGTTTGGGCAATGAGCAGTTCTTC
TRBJ1-5	few	TRBD1	TRBV2	CASSRQGMGNQPQHF	TGTGCCAGCAGCCGACAGGGGATGGGAAATCAGCCCCAGCATTTT
TRBJ1-2	NA	NA	TRBV7-2	CASSLVSGDANYGYTF	TGTGCCAGCAGCTTAGTTTCGGGGGATGCTAACTATGGCTACACCTTC
TRBJ1-1	NA	NA	TRBV5-1	CASSLGRVGAEAFF	TGCGCCAGCAGCTTAGGGAGGGTGGGGGCTGAAGCTTTCTTT
TRBJ1-5	NA	TRBD1	TRBV7-2	CASSQTGSNQPQHF	TGTGCCAGCAGCCAGACAGGGTCGAATCAGCCCCAGCATTTT
TRBJ2-3	NA	NA	TRBV2	CASGYTDTQYF	TGTGCCAGCGGCTACACAGATACGCAGTATTTT
TRBJ1-1	NA	NA	TRBV18	CASSPASSTEAFF	TGTGCCAGCTCACCAGCAAGTTCGACTGAAGCTTTCTTT
TRBJ2-2	NA	TRBD2	TRBV11-2	CASSRLAGGDAGELFF	TGTGCCAGCAGTCGGCTAGCGGGGGGTGACGCCGGGGAGCTGTTTTTT
TRBJ1-1	NA	NA	TRBV5-3	CARSPSSDTEAFF	TGTGCCAGAAGCCCCTCAAGCGACACTGAAGCTTTCTTT
TRBJ2-5	NA	TRBD1	TRBV10-2	CASSGPQGARETQYF	TGCGCCAGCAGTGGGCCCCAGGGGGCTCGGGAGACCCAGTACTTC
TRBJ1-1	NA	TRBD1	TRBV7-9	CASSLETGYTEAFF	TGTGCCAGCAGCCTCGAGACAGGGTACACTGAAGCTTTCTTT
TRBJ1-6	NA	NA	TRBV28	CASSSTGLNSPLHF	TGTGCCAGCAGTTCGACGGGGCTAAATTCACCCCTCCACTTT
TRBJ1-2	NA	TRBD1	TRBV27	CASSTGQGRWYGYTF	TGTGCCAGCAGTACTGGACAGGGCAGATGGTATGGCTACACCTTC
TRBJ2-1	NA	NA	TRBV4-1	CASSPYSDREEGYNEQFF	TGCGCCAGCAGCCCCTACTCTGACAGGGAGGAAGGCTACAATGAGCAGTTCTTC
TRBJ2-2	NA	TRBD1	TRBV18	CASSPRTGRNTGELFF	TGTGCCAGCTCACCAAGGACAGGGAGAAACACCGGGGAGCTGTTTTTT
TRBJ2-1	NA	NA	TRBV20-1	CSASRDMNNEQFF	TGCAGTGCTAGTAGGGACATGAACAATGAGCAGTTCTTC
TRBJ1-5	few	TRBD1	TRBV10-3	CAISNWDRGLGDSNQPQHF	TGTGCCATCAGTAACTGGGACAGGGGGTTGGGAGATAGCAATCAGCCCCAGCATTTT
TRBJ1-4	NA	NA	TRBV19	CASSGRSNEKLFF	TGTGCCAGTAGTGGCAGGTCTAATGAAAAACTGTTTTTT
TRBJ2-5	NA	TRBD2	TRBV4-3	CASSETISGGYQETQYF	TGCGCCAGCAGCGAGACGATTAGCGGGGGGTACCAAGAGACCCAGTACTTC
TRBJ1-6	NA	TRBD1	TRBV6-6	CASSLGQGAGLSLHF	TGTGCCAGCAGCCTAGGACAGGGGGCAGGTTTGTCCCTCCACTTT
TRBJ1-5	NA	NA	TRBV11-2	CASSPGQGRRPQHF	TGTGCCAGCAGCCCAGGGCAGGGAAGGCGGCCCCAGCATTTT
TRBJ2-3	NA	TRBD2	TRBV14	CASSARVRTSPDTQYF	TGTGCCAGCAGCGCCCGGGTCAGGACTAGCCCAGATACGCAGTATTTT
TRBJ2-5	NA	NA	TRBV6-5	CASSYPTGHGGETQYF	TGTGCCAGCAGTTACCCCACAGGGCATGGGGGAGAGACCCAGTACTTC
TRBJ1-6	NA	NA	TRBV5-1	CASSPQGKGSPLHF	TGCGCCAGCAGCCCACAGGGAAAGGGTTCACCCCTCCACTTT
TRBJ2-6	NA	NA	TRBV7-9	CASSLPESSGANVLTF	TGTGCCAGCAGCTTACCTGAGAGCTCTGGGGCCAACGTCCTGACTTTC
TRBJ2-3	NA	TRBD2	TRBV10-3	CAIRGGGADTQYF	TGTGCCATCAGGGGCGGGGGGGCAGATACGCAGTATTTT
TRBJ1-3	NA	NA	TRBV11-2	CASSSPRRSINTIYF	TGTGCCAGCAGCTCGCCTAGACGGAGTATTAACACCATATATTTT
TRBJ1-1	NA	TRBD1	TRBV5-8	CASSRQGWSTEAFF	TGTGCCAGCAGTCGACAGGGTTGGAGCACTGAAGCTTTCTTT
TRBJ2-1	NA	NA	TRBV5-1	CASSLEAFEQFF	TGCGCCAGCAGCTTGGAAGCCTTTGAGCAGTTCTTC
TRBJ1-1	NA	NA	TRBV20-1	CSASFGENTEAFF	TGCAGTGCTAGTTTTGGGGAGAACACTGAAGCTTTCTTT
TRBJ1-1	NA	NA	TRBV2	CASERDVNTEAFF	TGTGCCAGCGAAAGGGACGTGAACACTGAAGCTTTCTTT
TRBJ2-3	NA	NA	TRBV27	CASRLWGPRGNTQYF	TGTGCCAGCCGCCTCTGGGGCCCACGGGGAAATACGCAGTATTTT